Listed here are 10 T cell receptor beta chains from one sample, sequenced in a study of cytomegalovirus exposure and HLA in healthy donors. The PCR had 60 Vbeta and 13 Jbeta primers. Sequencing was performed with immunoSEQ multiplex PCR; in TCRdb, only in-frame clones are kept and a portion is missing. This table has roughly 140,000 clones, 60% to 85% appearing once. Source material: PBMCs. The origin of the receptors is a man aged 35 to 55 in good health and CMV-seropositive.

The genes are TRBV15 and TRBJ2-7; 7 positions match TRBD1. With 5 bases clipped from V and 6 bases from J, the junction kept 10 bases outside the gene matches. The V gene's germline CDR1 is LNHNV and CDR2 YYDKDF (reference sequence). This CDR3 has 14 residues. CDR3 sequence reads: CATSVRDSNREQYF. The CDR3 region has the DNA TGTGCCACCAGCGTCCGGGACAGCAATCGCGAGCAGTACTTC.

The gene calls are TRBV2 and TRBJ2-1; 10 positions match TRBD2. CDR3 length: 16 amino acids. Per germline, CDR1 SNHLY and CDR2 FYNNEI. J was trimmed by 4 bases and V by 4 bases; bases with no gene match: 7. The CDR3, as DNA: TGTGCCAGCAGTGCCGCGGGACTAGCGTGGTACAATGAGCAGTTCTTC. Translating it yields CASSAAGLAWYNEQFF.

The chain couples TRBV7-2 to TRBJ2-2; 8 bases are shared with TRBD2. The CDR3 loop spans 17 amino acids. CDR1 is SGHTA, CDR2 FQGNSA, per germline. V shed 3 bases and J 4 bases; nucleotides not matched to a gene: 10. The CDR3 loop is CASSFVPGLGVTGELFF. DNA of the CDR3: TGTGCCAGCAGCTTCGTACCGGGACTAGGGGTCACCGGGGAGCTGTTTTTT.

This chain links TRBV19 with TRBJ2-1, with 12 bases fitting TRBD2. The CDR3 runs 16 residues. The V segment lost 7 bases and the J segment 6 bases; nucleotides outside the gene matches: 10. The germline V gene encodes CDR1 LNHDA and CDR2 SQIVND (reference sequence). The CDR3 sequence: CASNPTSGGPGNEQFF. As DNA, the CDR3 is TGTGCCAGTAACCCGACTAGCGGGGGCCCAGGCAATGAGCAGTTCTTC.

The genes are TRBV7-9 and TRBJ2-7; 12 positions match TRBD2. Trimming cost V 4 bases and J 0 bases; bases outside gene matches: 4. Germline CDR1 reads SEHNR; CDR2 reads FQNEAQ (reference sequence). The CDR3 is made up of 16 amino acids. In DNA, the CDR3 is TGTGCCAGCAGCTCGACTAGCGGGGGCCCCTCCTACGAGCAGTACTTC. Protein product: CASSSTSGGPSYEQYF.

The chain is built from TRBV29-1 and TRBJ2-7; 9 bases fit TRBD1. This CDR3 is built from 14 residues. The trim removed 6 bases at V and 2 bases at J, leaving 8 bases unmatched. Germline CDR1 SQVTM, CDR2 ANQGSEA. For the CDR3, the DNA is TGCAGCGTACAGGGGGCCGGCTTGACCTACGAGCAGTACTTC. Protein: CSVQGAGLTYEQYF.

This rearrangement joins TRBV7-8 to TRBJ2-3; D is ambiguous. This CDR3 is built from 15 residues. In germline, CDR1 is SGHVS, CDR2 FQNEAQ. V lost 4 bases to trimming and J lost 0 bases, with 11 bases between them. The CDR3 DNA reads TGTGCCAGCAGCTCCCGAAGTAGCAGCACAGATACGCAGTATTTT. Translating gives CASSSRSSSTDTQYF.

The V call is TRBV28, the J call TRBJ2-7; 9 nucleotides align to TRBD1. The V gene end was trimmed by 4 bases and the J gene end by 0 bases; junction bases not matched to a gene: 1. This CDR3 spans 14 amino acids. Germline values: CDR1 MDHEN, CDR2 SYDVKM. The DNA of the CDR3 is TGTGCCAGCAGTTACAGGGGGCTCTCCTACGAGCAGTACTTC. Protein sequence: CASSYRGLSYEQYF. Variable domain in full (rest from reference TRBV28 and TRBJ2-7): DVKVTQSSRYLVKRTGEKVFLECVQDMDHENMFWYRQDPGLGLRLIYFSYDVKMKEKGDIPEGYSVSREKKERFSLILESASTNQTSMYLCASSYRGLSYEQYFGPGTRLTVT.

This clone was found once. This CDR3 is CASSTLGQGPYNEQFF. The CDR3 nucleotides read TGTGCCAGTAGTACCTTAGGACAGGGACCCTACAATGAGCAGTTCTTC. The gene calls are TRBV19 and TRBJ2-1; TRBD1 matches at 8 bases. The germline V gene has CDR1 LNHDA and CDR2 SQIVND (reference sequence). This CDR3 is built from 16 residues. J gave up 2 bases and V 4 bases, and 7 bases lay outside the gene matches. Variable domain in full (rest from reference TRBV19 and TRBJ2-1): DGGITQSPKYLFRKEGQNVTLSCEQNLNHDAMYWYRQDPGQGLRLIYYSQIVNDFQKGDIAEGYSVSREKKESFPLTVTSAQKNPTAFYLCASSTLGQGPYNEQFFGPGTRLTVL.

This sequence joins TRBV5-4 and TRBJ2-3, with 10 bases aligning to TRBD2. CDR1 and CDR2 (germline): SGHNT, YYREEE (reference sequence). The CDR3 is 16 amino acids. With V trimmed by 4 bases and J by 1 base, 6 bases remained unmatched. As DNA, the CDR3 is TGTGCCAGCAGCAACCTAGCGGGAGTGGGCACAGATACGCAGTATTTT. Translating it yields CASSNLAGVGTDTQYF.